A selection of T cell receptor beta chains follows, all from one sample in a study of shared clonotypes between healthy human individuals. The repertoire was sequenced with immunoSEQ multiplex PCR; TCRdb's copy has only in-frame clones and lacks some. The table has fewer than 1.4 million clones, 75% to 80% seen once. The material sequenced was memory CD4+ T cells from PBMCs. The receptors shown here come from a man in his late teens or twenties in good health. Some clones in this sample may be carry-over from other donors' samples. CDR3s include the opening cysteine and the closing phenylalanine or tryptophan. The D gene is left open where the match is weak. Clone size appears in some rows only: once, few, many, or a class for an expanded clone.

TRBV19	TRBJ1-2	.	TRBD1	CASLGQGANGYTF	TGTGCCAGCCTGGGACAGGGGGCGAATGGCTACACCTTC
TRBV5-4	TRBJ1-4	.	.	CASSSGPGREKLFF	TGTGCCAGCAGCTCGGGCCCCGGGAGGGAAAAACTGTTTTTT
TRBV7-3	TRBJ1-2	.	.	CTSSLSPGGNGYTF	TGTACCAGCAGCTTAAGCCCGGGAGGCAATGGCTACACCTTC
TRBV5-4	TRBJ2-5	.	.	CASSPTSLSETQYF	TGTGCCAGCAGCCCGACTAGTTTATCAGAGACCCAGTACTTC
TRBV4-2	TRBJ2-1	.	TRBD1	CASSQVAGQGFYNEQFF	TGTGCCAGCAGCCAAGTAGCCGGACAGGGGTTTTACAATGAGCAGTTCTTC
TRBV28	TRBJ1-2	.	.	CASSPPRESGYTF	TGTGCCAGCAGCCCACCCCGGGAGTCGGGCTACACCTTC
TRBV12-5	TRBJ2-3	.	TRBD2	CASGEGRDTDTQYF	TGTGCTAGTGGGGAGGGGAGGGACACAGATACGCAGTATTTT
TRBV19	TRBJ2-7	.	.	CASSIQGLGDSPTYEQYF	TGTGCCAGTAGTATACAGGGGTTAGGGGACTCTCCGACCTACGAGCAGTACTTC
TRBV10-3	TRBJ2-1	.	TRBD2	CAIRPAGLNNEQFF	TGTGCCATCAGACCAGCGGGACTAAACAATGAGCAGTTCTTC
TRBV4-2	TRBJ2-5	.	.	CASSLQPRILETQYF	TGTGCCAGCAGCCTCCAGCCTCGGATCCTAGAGACCCAGTACTTC
TRBV7-2	TRBJ1-1	.	.	CASSLATVPNTEAFF	TGTGCCAGCAGCTTAGCTACGGTGCCGAACACTGAAGCTTTCTTT
TRBV5-1	TRBJ1-4	.	TRBD1	CASKDRAGSEKLFF	TGCGCCAGCAAGGACAGGGCTGGGAGTGAAAAACTGTTTTTT
TRBV11-2	TRBJ2-7	.	TRBD1	CASSLAGGTYEQYF	TGTGCCAGCAGCTTAGCAGGGGGCACTTACGAGCAGTACTTC
TRBV28	TRBJ1-1	.	TRBD1	CASSPRDRGVAFF	TGTGCCAGCAGTCCCCGGGACAGGGGCGTAGCTTTCTTT
TRBV7-9	TRBJ2-1	.	TRBD2	CASSLSRLAGGNEQFF	TGTGCCAGCAGCCTGTCGAGGCTAGCGGGAGGCAATGAGCAGTTCTTC
TRBV5-1	TRBJ2-7	once	TRBD2	CASSLDTSGSYEQYF	TGCGCCAGCAGCTTGGATACTAGCGGTTCCTACGAGCAGTACTTC
TRBV7-3	TRBJ2-2	.	TRBD2	CASSSQTSGKSGELFF	TGTGCCAGCAGCTCCCAGACTAGCGGGAAGTCCGGGGAGCTGTTTTTT
TRBV30	TRBJ2-4	many	TRBD1	CAWSVQGANIQYF	TGTGCCTGGAGCGTACAGGGGGCGAACATTCAGTACTTC
TRBV10-3	TRBJ2-1	.	TRBD2	CAISDPGLAGTGNLNEQFF	TGTGCCATCAGTGACCCGGGACTAGCGGGCACGGGAAATTTAAATGAGCAGTTCTTC
TRBV4-1	TRBJ2-7	few	.	CASSQDRTSYEQYF	TGCGCCAGCAGCCAAGACCGGACGTCCTACGAGCAGTACTTC
TRBV5-1	TRBJ2-3	few	TRBD1	CASSLATGVGGTQYF	TGCGCCAGCAGCTTGGCGACAGGGGTAGGCGGTACGCAGTATTTT
TRBV4-3	TRBJ2-1	few	TRBD2	CASSQDLAGGADEQFF	TGCGCCAGCAGCCAGGACTTAGCGGGAGGGGCTGATGAGCAGTTCTTC
TRBV30	TRBJ1-5	.	TRBD1	CAWSHRGTQPQHF	TGTGCCTGGAGTCACAGGGGTACGCAGCCCCAGCATTTT
TRBV18	TRBJ2-1	.	TRBD2	CASSPFGSGSNEQFF	TGTGCCAGCTCACCATTTGGTAGCGGGAGTAATGAGCAGTTCTTC
TRBV9	TRBJ2-1	.	TRBD2	CASSPSGVRNEQFF	TGTGCCAGCAGCCCTAGCGGGGTCCGGAATGAGCAGTTCTTC
TRBV18	TRBJ2-3	.	.	CASSPTGGTDTQYF	TGTGCCAGCTCACCAACTGGGGGCACAGATACGCAGTATTTT
TRBV10-1	TRBJ2-4	once	.	CASSLDGAENIQYF	TGCGCCAGCAGCTTGGACGGAGCGGAAAACATTCAGTACTTC
TRBV5-1	TRBJ2-5	.	.	CASSLGRQETQYF	TGCGCCAGCAGCTTGGGCAGACAAGAGACCCAGTACTTC
TRBV29-1	TRBJ2-2	.	.	CSASPPRGGGNTGELFF	TGCAGCGCTTCCCCACCAAGAGGGGGGGGGAACACCGGGGAGCTGTTTTTT
TRBV28	TRBJ1-5	.	TRBD1	CASTEPLSGGSDQPQHF	TGTGCCAGCACCGAACCCCTGTCAGGGGGCAGCGATCAGCCCCAGCATTTT
TRBV6-6	TRBJ2-3	.	TRBD2	CAGREGGTDTQYF	TGTGCCGGGCGGGAGGGGGGCACAGATACGCAGTATTTT
TRBV28	TRBJ2-7	.	.	CASAGGSGALGEQYF	TGTGCCAGCGCCGGGGGTAGCGGAGCTCTAGGGGAGCAGTACTTC
TRBV28	TRBJ1-1	.	.	CASSFRSAAFF	TGTGCCAGCAGTTTTAGGAGTGCGGCTTTCTTT
TRBV6-1	TRBJ1-4	few	TRBD1	CASSQGQGDEKLFF	TGTGCCAGCTCCCAGGGACAGGGAGATGAAAAACTGTTTTTT
TRBV6-1	TRBJ2-5	.	.	CASRGGIRKETQYF	TGTGCCAGCAGAGGGGGGATTAGAAAAGAGACCCAGTACTTC
TRBV10-3	TRBJ2-2	.	.	CAIEDLNTGELFF	TGTGCCATAGAAGACCTGAACACCGGGGAGCTGTTTTTT
TRBV7-3	TRBJ2-1	.	TRBD2	CASSRSGLAGPNEQFF	TGCGCCAGCAGCCGATCGGGACTAGCGGGACCCAATGAGCAGTTCTTC
TRBV10-1	TRBJ2-1	.	.	CASSEAGDTYNEQFF	TGCGCCAGCAGTGAAGCAGGGGACACCTACAATGAGCAGTTCTTC
TRBV10-3	TRBJ2-3	.	TRBD1	CAIRPGQGWADTQYF	TGTGCCATCAGGCCGGGACAGGGGTGGGCAGATACGCAGTATTTT
TRBV28	TRBJ2-4	.	TRBD1	CASGLGGTGIGAKNIQYF	TGTGCCAGCGGTCTCGGCGGGACAGGGATCGGGGCCAAAAACATTCAGTACTTC
TRBV6-4	TRBJ1-2	few	.	CASSDSWRGGGYTF	TGTGCCAGCAGTGACTCTTGGCGAGGCGGGGGCTACACCTTC
TRBV7-8	TRBJ2-3	.	.	CASSSTSTDTQYF	TGTGCCAGCAGCTCGACTAGCACAGATACGCAGTATTTT
TRBV7-9	TRBJ1-4	.	.	CASSRVGPNEKLFF	TGTGCCAGCAGCCGGGTAGGGCCTAATGAAAAACTGTTTTTT
TRBV5-1	TRBJ2-2	.	.	CASSLSPYAGELFF	TGCGCCAGCAGCCTTAGCCCGTACGCCGGGGAGCTGTTTTTT
TRBV28	TRBJ1-3	.	.	CASSLFGNTIYF	TGTGCCAGCAGTTTGTTTGGAAACACCATATATTTT
TRBV28	TRBJ1-5	.	TRBD1	CASSMDRAPNQPQHF	TGTGCCAGCAGCATGGACAGGGCCCCCAATCAGCCCCAGCATTTT
TRBV15	TRBJ2-5	.	.	CATSRGVPETQYF	TGTGCCACCAGCAGGGGGGTCCCCGAGACCCAGTACTTC
TRBV14	TRBJ2-5	many	.	CARVRKDSKETQYF	TGTGCCAGGGTGAGGAAGGACAGCAAAGAGACCCAGTACTTC
TRBV28	TRBJ2-5	.	TRBD2	CASSPLLAGAWETQYF	TGTGCCAGCAGTCCGCTACTAGCGGGAGCCTGGGAGACCCAGTACTTC
TRBV2	TRBJ1-2	.	.	CASSDQQGRYGYTF	TGTGCCAGCAGTGACCAACAGGGACGCTATGGCTACACCTTC
TRBV27	TRBJ1-2	.	TRBD1	CASGAGTGVSYGYTF	TGTGCCAGCGGCGCCGGGACAGGGGTCTCCTATGGCTACACCTTC